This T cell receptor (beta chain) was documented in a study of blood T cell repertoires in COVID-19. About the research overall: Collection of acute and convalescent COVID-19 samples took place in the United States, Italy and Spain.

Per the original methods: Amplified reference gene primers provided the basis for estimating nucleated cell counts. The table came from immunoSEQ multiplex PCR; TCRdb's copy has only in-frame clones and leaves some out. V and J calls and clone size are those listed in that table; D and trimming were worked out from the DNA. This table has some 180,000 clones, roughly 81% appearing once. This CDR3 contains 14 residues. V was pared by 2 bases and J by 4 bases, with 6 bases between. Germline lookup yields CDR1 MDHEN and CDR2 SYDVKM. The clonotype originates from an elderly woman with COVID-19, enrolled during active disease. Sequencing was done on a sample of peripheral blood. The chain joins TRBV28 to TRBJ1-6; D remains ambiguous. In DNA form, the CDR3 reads TGTGCCAGCAGTTTACCACAGTATAATTCACCCCTCCACTTT. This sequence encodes CASSLPQYNSPLHF.